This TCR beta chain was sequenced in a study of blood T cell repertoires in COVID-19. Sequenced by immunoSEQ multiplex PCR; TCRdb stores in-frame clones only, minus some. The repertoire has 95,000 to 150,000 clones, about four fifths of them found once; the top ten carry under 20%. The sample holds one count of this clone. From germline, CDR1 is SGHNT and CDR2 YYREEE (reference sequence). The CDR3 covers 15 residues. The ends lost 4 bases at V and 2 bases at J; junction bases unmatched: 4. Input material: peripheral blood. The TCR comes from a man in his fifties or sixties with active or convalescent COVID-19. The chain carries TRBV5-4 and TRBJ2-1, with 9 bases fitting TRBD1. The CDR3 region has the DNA TGTGCCAGCAGCCGCCGACAGGGGGCCTACAATGAGCAGTTCTTC. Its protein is CASSRRQGAYNEQFF.